This T cell receptor beta chain was retrieved from a study of human T cells and chemical hapten exposure. One entry per CDR3 protein results from TCRdb running MiXCR on the RACE reads. Of under 300,000 distinct CDR3 sequences listed, about 8.1% are singletons. Sample time point: pre-sensitization, week 0. Documented treatment: therapeutic diphenylcyclopropenone sensitization with weekly scalp DPC. The study drew its donors from alopecia patients who were 18 to 70 years old and suitable for DPC. This clonotype originated in a middle-aged woman with alopecia areata. Some clones in this sample may be carry-over from other donors' samples. The sequencing here drew on whole blood, taken in connection with sensitization to the hapten diphenylcyclopropenone (DPC).

The CDR3 region has the DNA TGTGCCAGCAACAGACAGTCCCCGGGGCGTGAGCAGTTCTTC. Amino acids: CASNRQSPGREQFF. The V and J genes are TRBV28 and TRBJ2-1; D tentatively fits TRBD1 or TRBD2 (5 bases each). There are 14 residues in the CDR3. Trimming stripped 7 bases from V and 9 bases from J, with 19 bases between. CDR1 is MDHEN, CDR2 SYDVKM, per germline.